Shown below are 32 T cell receptor beta chains from a single sample sequenced in a study of cytotoxic CD8 clonotypes in ibrutinib-treated CLL. Assay: immunoSEQ multiplex PCR; the TCRdb copy retains only in-frame clones and omits some. The sample yields about 49,000 clones, 53% seen once. The input for sequencing was PBMCs, taken after 12 months of ibrutinib treatment. All receptors come from a human donor with chronic lymphocytic leukemia.

V gene TRBV28 combines with J gene TRBJ2-7; 11 positions agree with TRBD2. CDR1 MDHEN and CDR2 SYDVKM come from the germline V gene. This CDR3 comprises 16 residues. J lost 6 bases, V lost 6 bases, and 13 bases had no gene match. In DNA form, the CDR3 reads TGTGCCAGCAGGGGGGGTGCCGGACTAGCGGGTTCCGAGCAGTACTTC. Residues: CASRGGAGLAGSEQYF.

The chain links TRBV4-2 to TRBJ2-2, with D perhaps matching TRBD1 (6 bases). The CDR3 spans 14 residues. Per the germline V gene, CDR1 is LGHNA and CDR2 is YNFKEQ. V lost 3 bases and J lost 4, with 9 bases in between. The DNA for the CDR3 is TGTGCCAGCAGCCACGTAGGGGGCACCGGGGAGCTGTTTTTT. Encoded protein: CASSHVGGTGELFF.

This chain joins TRBV9 and TRBJ2-5; 12 bases are shared with TRBD2. With 4 bases clipped from V and 5 bases from J, the junction kept 15 bases outside the gene matches. The CDR3 sequence is 18 residues long. CDR1 and CDR2 (germline): SGDLS, YYNGEE. CDR3 DNA: TGTGCCAGCAGCTTAGGGGCTAGCGGGAGGGCCGAGGAGGAGACCCAGTACTTC. Translated, it gives CASSLGASGRAEEETQYF.

This clone was recorded at least ten times. The chain employs TRBV11-1 and TRBJ2-5; 7 bases fit TRBD2. This CDR3 has 13 residues. Per germline, CDR1 SGHAT and CDR2 FQDESV (reference sequence). V shed 3 bases and J 4 bases; nucleotides not matched to a gene: 2. This CDR3 is CASSFPGGETQYF. The CDR3 DNA reads TGTGCCAGCAGCTTCCCGGGGGGAGAGACCCAGTACTTC.

The genes are TRBV5-1 and TRBJ1-2, with 7 nucleotides matching TRBD1. With V trimmed by 3 bases and J by 8 bases, 4 bases remained unmatched. This CDR3 spans 12 amino acids. The germline gives CDR1 SGHRS, CDR2 YFSETQ. The CDR3 DNA sequence: TGCGCCAGCAGCTCGGGGACAGAAGGCTACACCTTC. Translating it yields CASSSGTEGYTF.

This clone was found many times. The J gene is TRBJ2-2, the V gene TRBV18; no definite D call. Trimming left V 6 bases short and J 7 bases short, with 12 bases between. Germline CDR1 reads KGHSH; CDR2 reads LQKENI. The CDR3 spans 13 residues. The CDR3 nucleotides read TGTGCCAGCTCTCAGGAGCTGGACGGGGAGCTGTTTTTT. It translates to CASSQELDGELFF.

There are a few counts of this clone. V gene TRBV27 combines with J gene TRBJ2-7; D not certain. Germline values: CDR1 MNHEY, CDR2 SMNVEV (reference sequence). V shed 5 bases and J shed 4 bases, with 6 bases lying between them. CDR3 length: 11 residues. CDR3 in DNA: TGTGCCAGCAGTCCATCGTACGAGCAGTACTTC. Translated, it gives CASSPSYEQYF.

This clone was counted a few times. CDR3 nucleotide sequence: TGTGCCACCAACAGGGGAGGGAGTGAAAAACTGTTTTTT. This encodes CATNRGGSEKLFF. The chain is built from TRBV28 and TRBJ1-4; 7 nucleotides match TRBD1. From germline, CDR1 is MDHEN and CDR2 SYDVKM. This CDR3 spans 13 amino acids. The V gene end was trimmed by 10 bases and the J gene end by 7 bases; junction bases not matched to a gene: 9.

A few counts support this clone. This sequence joins TRBV20-1 and TRBJ1-1; D gene unclear. Trimming shortened V by 6 bases and J by 9 bases, and 8 bases separated the two germline ends. The CDR3 consists of 9 residues. CDR1 DFQATT and CDR2 SNEGSKA come from the germline V gene (reference sequence). The CDR3 nucleotides read TGCAGTGCCAACGCAAAAGCTTTCTTT. This translates into CSANAKAFF.

The chain employs TRBV6-1 and TRBJ1-4; D gene ambiguous. The germline CDR1 and CDR2 sequences are MNHNS and SASEGT. The CDR3 runs 15 residues. V gave up 6 bases and J gave up 3 bases, with 14 bases separating them. The CDR3 DNA sequence: TGTGCCAGCAGAACTGGGAGGGAATCTAATGAAAAACTGTTTTTT. It encodes CASRTGRESNEKLFF.

The chain combines TRBV6-6 with TRBJ2-3, with D perhaps matching TRBD2 (6 bases). The CDR3 consists of 15 residues. With 0 bases removed from V and 3 bases from J, the gap between germline ends came to 10 bases. CDR1 is MNHNY and CDR2 is SVGAGI in the germline V gene (reference sequence). The CDR3, as DNA: TGTGCCAGCAGTTACTCTGCGGGAATGACAGATACGCAGTATTTT. It encodes CASSYSAGMTDTQYF.

The CDR3 DNA reads TGTGCCAGCAGCTTGAATTTCGCTGAAGCTTTCTTT. Translating gives CASSLNFAEAFF. This sequence joins TRBV11-2 and TRBJ1-1; no reliable D call. In germline, CDR1 is SGHAT, CDR2 FQNNGV. The CDR3 is 12 residues long. With 3 bases removed from V and 6 bases from J, the gap between germline ends came to 8 bases.

The J gene is TRBJ1-2, the V gene TRBV7-2; TRBD1 matches 7 bases. This CDR3 region has 16 residues. Trimming took 3 bases from V and 3 from J; bases not matched to a gene: 10. Germline CDR1 is SGHTA and CDR2 is FQGNSA. CDR3 region: CASSFRDSRIDYGYTF. In DNA, the CDR3 is TGTGCCAGCAGCTTCCGGGACAGCCGTATAGACTATGGCTACACCTTC.

The rearrangement uses TRBV18 and TRBJ1-1; D is unresolved. There are 12 residues in the CDR3. In germline, CDR1 is KGHSH, CDR2 LQKENI. Trimming took off 4 bases at V and 6 bases at J, with 9 bases between the two ends. As DNA, the CDR3 is TGTGCCAGCTCACGAATTAATGCTGAAGCTTTCTTT. Amino acids: CASSRINAEAFF.

The chain links TRBV29-1 to TRBJ1-2; D is ambiguous. Germline lookup yields CDR1 SQVTM and CDR2 ANQGSEA. V was shortened by 6 bases and J by 1 base, with 12 bases between the two germline ends. The CDR3 is 13 residues long. Written as DNA, the CDR3 is TGCAGCGTCCCAAACTGGCTTAACTATGGCTACACCTTC. Encoded protein: CSVPNWLNYGYTF.

The V gene is TRBV30, the J gene TRBJ1-1, with D possibly being TRBD1 (6 bases). V was pared by 5 bases and J by 6 bases, with 19 bases between. The CDR3 loop spans 14 amino acids. Germline assignment: CDR1 GTSNPN and CDR2 SVGIG (reference sequence). The DNA for the CDR3 is TGTGCCTGGGGCAAGTTTGGGGGGCAACCTGAAGCTTTCTTT. Residues: CAWGKFGGQPEAFF.

This clone was seen many times. The rearrangement joins TRBV19 to TRBJ2-7, with 14 positions matching TRBD2. The junction had 4 bases not matched to a gene; V was cut back by 4 bases and J by 5 bases. Germline CDR1 and CDR2: LNHDA and SQIVND (reference sequence). The CDR3 spans 15 residues. The CDR3 DNA reads TGTGCCAGTAGTAAGGGACTAGCGGGAGTGGACGAGCAGTACTTC. This translates into CASSKGLAGVDEQYF.

This chain connects TRBV9 to TRBJ2-1; 7 bases map to TRBD2. Per the germline V gene, CDR1 is SGDLS and CDR2 is YYNGEE. After removal of 7 bases from V and 7 bases from J, the junction contained 11 bases not matched to a gene. The CDR3 is made up of 14 amino acids. CDR3 region: CASGASGWDNEQFF. The DNA for the CDR3 is TGTGCCAGCGGCGCTAGCGGCTGGGATAATGAGCAGTTCTTC.

This clone was detected only a few times. This chain connects TRBV19 to TRBJ1-1; TRBD1 aligns across 7 bases. The germline CDR1 and CDR2 sequences are LNHDA and SQIVND (reference sequence). V shed 1 base and J 4 bases; nucleotides not matched to a gene: 3. This CDR3 spans 14 amino acids. The CDR3 loop is CASSIGRDSTEAFF. The CDR3 coding sequence is TGTGCCAGTAGTATAGGTCGGGACAGCACTGAAGCTTTCTTT.

This clone appeared many times. This sequence joins TRBV6-4 and TRBJ2-2; D is unclear. The CDR3 has 13 residues. Germline V gene lookup returns CDR1 MRHNA and CDR2 SNTAGT. V dropped 3 bases and J dropped 7 bases, with 9 bases sitting between them. CDR3 sequence: CASSEIGIGELFF. CDR3 in DNA: TGTGCCAGCAGTGAGATCGGAATCGGGGAGCTGTTTTTT.

Only a few counts were recorded for this clone. This chain links TRBV6-6 with TRBJ2-2; the D gene could be TRBD1 or TRBD2 (5 bases each). Trimming stripped 2 bases from V and 9 bases from J, with 7 bases between. Germline CDR1 is MNHNY and CDR2 is SVGAGI (reference sequence). The CDR3 has 12 residues. CDR3: CASSYGGRELFF. DNA of the CDR3: TGTGCCAGCAGTTACGGGGGTCGGGAGCTGTTTTTT.

The chain combines TRBV19 with TRBJ1-5, with D maybe TRBD1 (6 bases). V was trimmed by 11 bases and J by 2 bases, leaving 25 bases between them. CDR1 is LNHDA and CDR2 is SQIVND in the germline V gene (reference sequence). The CDR3 is 17 residues long. The CDR3 spells CASQRGAGGMRNQPQHF. CDR3 nucleotides: TGTGCCTCCCAGAGGGGGGCAGGCGGTATGCGCAATCAGCCCCAGCATTTT.

This clone was found a few times. V gene TRBV5-6 combines with J gene TRBJ2-1; TRBD2 matches at 11 bases. The germline gives CDR1 SGHDT, CDR2 YYEEEE. The V segment lost 4 bases and the J segment 7 bases; nucleotides outside the gene matches: 4. This CDR3 is built from 14 residues. The CDR3 protein is CASSPGLAENEQFF. The DNA for the CDR3 is TGTGCCAGCAGCCCGGGACTAGCGGAGAATGAGCAGTTCTTC.

This clone has a handful of counts. This chain uses TRBV5-1 with TRBJ1-5; perhaps TRBD1 as D (5 bases). V lost 7 bases and J 7 bases, leaving 15 bases between the germline ends. Germline V gives CDR1 SGHRS, CDR2 YFSETQ. The CDR3 totals 13 residues. This chain's CDR3 is CASGEGPGQPQHF. Here the CDR3 DNA reads TGCGCCAGCGGTGAGGGGCCGGGGCAGCCCCAGCATTTT.

This clone came up a few times. The chain joins TRBV7-9 to TRBJ2-7, with no clear D. The ends were cut back, 3 bases at V and 0 bases at J, with 9 bases in the middle. Germline V CDR1 and CDR2: SEHNR, FQNEAQ (reference sequence). The CDR3 contains 14 residues. The CDR3 region has the DNA TGTGCCAGCAGCTTGAGGCCAGTCTCCTACGAGCAGTACTTC. Translating gives CASSLRPVSYEQYF.

The chain is built from TRBV5-1 and TRBJ2-1; 12 nucleotides line up with TRBD2. Per germline, CDR1 SGHRS and CDR2 YFSETQ. The CDR3 covers 16 residues. Unmatched junction bases numbered 6, after V lost 4 bases and J lost 4 bases. CDR3 DNA sequence: TGCGCCAGCAGCGTAGCCGGGACTAGCGGGTACAATGAGCAGTTCTTC. Its translation: CASSVAGTSGYNEQFF.

DNA for the CDR3: TGTGCCAGCAGCTTCTCAGGGGAGGTGAGCGGGAGCAATCAGCCCCAGCATTTT. Protein sequence: CASSFSGEVSGSNQPQHF. This sequence joins TRBV5-5 and TRBJ1-5; D possibly corresponds to TRBD1 (6 bases). Germline V gene lookup returns CDR1 SGHKS and CDR2 YYEKEE (reference sequence). The CDR3 extends over 18 amino acids. Trimming removed 2 bases from V and 1 base from J, with 19 bases in between.

V gene TRBV11-2 combines with J gene TRBJ2-5, with D hard to call. The CDR3 sequence is 15 residues long. Looked up from germline, CDR1 is SGHAT and CDR2 is FQNNGV. Trimming removed 5 bases at V and 0 bases at J, with 13 bases between. CDR3 nucleotides: TGTGCCAGCAGCCCCGGGCTACTGTACCAAGAGACCCAGTACTTC. Translated, it gives CASSPGLLYQETQYF.

J is TRBJ1-5 and V is TRBV29-1; D call uncertain. V was clipped by 6 bases and J by 3 bases, with 15 bases between them. Germline loops: CDR1 SQVTM, CDR2 ANQGSEA. The CDR3 spans 14 residues. This chain's CDR3 is CSVITDGHNQPQHF. DNA for the CDR3: TGCAGCGTGATCACGGACGGCCACAATCAGCCCCAGCATTTT.

This clone was detected only a few times. This chain connects TRBV11-3 to TRBJ2-3; tentatively, D is TRBD2 (6 bases). The CDR3 is 14 amino acids. Germline V CDR1 and CDR2: SGHNT, YENEEA. The V gene lost 5 bases and the J gene lost 0 bases, with 9 bases spanning the gap. The CDR3 reads CASSTGTSTDTQYF. CDR3 in DNA: TGTGCCAGCAGCACCGGGACTAGCACAGATACGCAGTATTTT.

This clone was seen only a few times. The V and J genes are TRBV2 and TRBJ1-1; D call uncertain. The CDR3 sequence is 14 residues long. The V end was cut by 2 bases, the J end by 0 bases, with 7 bases between. The germline gives CDR1 SNHLY, CDR2 FYNNEI. The CDR3, as DNA: TGTGCCAGCAGTGAATTGGCAGTGAACACTGAAGCTTTCTTT. It translates to CASSELAVNTEAFF.

The chain links TRBV29-1 to TRBJ2-5; tentatively, D is TRBD2 (6 bases). V dropped 5 bases and J dropped 4 bases, with 11 bases sitting between them. Germline V gene data show CDR1 as SQVTM and CDR2 as ANQGSEA. The CDR3 runs 12 residues. CDR3 region: CSVRLVRETQYF. In DNA form, the CDR3 reads TGCAGCGTTCGACTAGTTCGAGAGACCCAGTACTTC. The full variable domain, its missing parts supplied by reference TRBV29-1 and TRBJ2-5, is SAVISQKPSRDICQRGTSLTIQCQVDSQVTMMFWYRQQPGQSLTLIATANQGSEATYESGFVIDKFPISRPNLTFSTLTVSNMSPEDSSIYLCSVRLVRETQYFGPGTRLLVL.